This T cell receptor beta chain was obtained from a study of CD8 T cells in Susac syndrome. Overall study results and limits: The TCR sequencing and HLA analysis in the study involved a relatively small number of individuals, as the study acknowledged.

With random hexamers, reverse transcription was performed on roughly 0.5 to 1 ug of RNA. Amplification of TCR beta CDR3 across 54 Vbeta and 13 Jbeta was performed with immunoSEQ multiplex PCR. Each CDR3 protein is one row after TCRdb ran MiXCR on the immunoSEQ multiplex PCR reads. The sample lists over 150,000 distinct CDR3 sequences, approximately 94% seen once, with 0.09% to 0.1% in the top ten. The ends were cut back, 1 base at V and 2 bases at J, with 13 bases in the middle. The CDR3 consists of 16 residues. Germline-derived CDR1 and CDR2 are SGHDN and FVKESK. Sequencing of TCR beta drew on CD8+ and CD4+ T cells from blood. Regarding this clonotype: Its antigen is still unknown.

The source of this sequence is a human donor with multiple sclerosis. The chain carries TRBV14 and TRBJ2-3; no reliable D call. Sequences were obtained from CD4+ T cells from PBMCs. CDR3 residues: CASSQGVSSFTDTQYF. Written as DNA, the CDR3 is TGTGCCAGCAGCCAAGGGGTCTCCTCCTTCACAGATACGCAGTATTTT.